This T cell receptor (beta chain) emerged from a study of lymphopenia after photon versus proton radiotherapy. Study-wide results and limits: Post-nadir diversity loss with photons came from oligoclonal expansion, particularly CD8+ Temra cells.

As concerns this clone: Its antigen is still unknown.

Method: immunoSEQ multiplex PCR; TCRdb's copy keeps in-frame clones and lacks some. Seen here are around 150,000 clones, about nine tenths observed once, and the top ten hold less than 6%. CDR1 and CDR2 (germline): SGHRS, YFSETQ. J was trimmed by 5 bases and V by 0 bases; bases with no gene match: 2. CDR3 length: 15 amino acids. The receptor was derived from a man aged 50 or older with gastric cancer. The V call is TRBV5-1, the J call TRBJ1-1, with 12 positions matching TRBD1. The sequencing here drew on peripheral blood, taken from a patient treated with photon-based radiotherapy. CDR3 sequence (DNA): TGCGCCAGCAGCTTGGAGGGACAGGGGGCGACTGAAGCTTTCTTT. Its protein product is CASSLEGQGATEAFF.